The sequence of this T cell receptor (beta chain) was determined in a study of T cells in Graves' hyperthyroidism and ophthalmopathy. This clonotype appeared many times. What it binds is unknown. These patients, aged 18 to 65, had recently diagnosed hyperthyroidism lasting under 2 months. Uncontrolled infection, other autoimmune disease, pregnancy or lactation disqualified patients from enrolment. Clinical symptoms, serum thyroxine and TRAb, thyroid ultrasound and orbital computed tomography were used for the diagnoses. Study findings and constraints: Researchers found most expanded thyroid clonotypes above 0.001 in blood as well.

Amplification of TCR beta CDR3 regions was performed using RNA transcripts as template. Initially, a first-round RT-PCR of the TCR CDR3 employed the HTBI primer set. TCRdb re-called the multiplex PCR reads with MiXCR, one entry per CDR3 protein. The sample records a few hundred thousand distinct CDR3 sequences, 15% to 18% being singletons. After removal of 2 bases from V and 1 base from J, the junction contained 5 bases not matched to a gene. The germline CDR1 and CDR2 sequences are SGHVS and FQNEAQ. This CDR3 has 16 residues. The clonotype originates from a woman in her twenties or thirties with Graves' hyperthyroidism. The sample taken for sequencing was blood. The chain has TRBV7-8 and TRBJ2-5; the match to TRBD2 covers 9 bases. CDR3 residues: CASSLRLAELQETQYF. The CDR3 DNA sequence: TGTGCCAGCAGCTTACGACTAGCGGAACTCCAAGAGACCCAGTACTTC.